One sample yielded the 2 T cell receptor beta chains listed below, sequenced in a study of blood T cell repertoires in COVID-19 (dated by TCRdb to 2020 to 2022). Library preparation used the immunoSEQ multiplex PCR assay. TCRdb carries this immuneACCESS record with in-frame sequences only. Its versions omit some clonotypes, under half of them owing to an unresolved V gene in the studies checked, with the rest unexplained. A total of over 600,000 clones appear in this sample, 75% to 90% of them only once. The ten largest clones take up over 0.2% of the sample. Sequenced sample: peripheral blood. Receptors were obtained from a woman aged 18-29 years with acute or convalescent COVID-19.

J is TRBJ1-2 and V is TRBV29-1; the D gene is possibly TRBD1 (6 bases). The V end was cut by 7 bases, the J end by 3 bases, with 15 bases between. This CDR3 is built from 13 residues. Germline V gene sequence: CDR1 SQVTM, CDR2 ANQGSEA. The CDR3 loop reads CSGRVDSHYGYTF. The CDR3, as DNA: TGCAGCGGCCGGGTGGACAGTCACTATGGCTACACCTTC.

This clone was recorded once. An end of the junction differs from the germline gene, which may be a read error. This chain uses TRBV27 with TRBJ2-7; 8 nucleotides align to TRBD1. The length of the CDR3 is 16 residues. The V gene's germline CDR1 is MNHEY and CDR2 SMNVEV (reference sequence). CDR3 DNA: TGTGCCAGCACTCCCGCGGACGACAGGGGCAAGTACGAGCAGTGCTTC. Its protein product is CASTPADDRGKYEQCF.